This T cell receptor beta chain originates from a study of blood T cells in healthy people across ages. The CDR3 has 14 residues. Trimming took off 4 bases at V and 4 bases at J, with 14 bases between the two ends. The germline CDR1 and CDR2 sequences are SGHRS and YFSETQ. Together with a sample-barcoded 5' primer, a J-beta primer mix was included in a second PCR lasting about 6 to 11 cycles. TCRdb re-called the 5' RACE reads with MiXCR, one entry per CDR3 protein. The data show 550,000 to 600,000 distinct CDR3 sequences, with around half seen just once and 20% to 25% held by the top ten. This rearrangement joins TRBV5-1 to TRBJ1-1; possible D gene TRBD1, 5 bases. Sequencing was performed on blood. The sequence derives from an older man in good health. The DNA of the CDR3 is TGCGCCAGCAGCACGGGACTCCTAGTCACTGAAGCTTTCTTT. This sequence encodes CASSTGLLVTEAFF.